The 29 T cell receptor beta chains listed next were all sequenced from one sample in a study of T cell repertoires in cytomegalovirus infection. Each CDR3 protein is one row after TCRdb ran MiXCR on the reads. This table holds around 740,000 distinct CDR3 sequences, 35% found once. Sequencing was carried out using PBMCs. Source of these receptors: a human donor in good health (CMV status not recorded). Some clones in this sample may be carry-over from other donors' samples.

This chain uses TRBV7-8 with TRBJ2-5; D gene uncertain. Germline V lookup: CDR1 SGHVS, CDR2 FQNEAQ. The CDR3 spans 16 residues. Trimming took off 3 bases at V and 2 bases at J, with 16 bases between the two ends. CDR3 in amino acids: CASSFLRSGIQETQYF. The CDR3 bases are TGTGCCAGCAGCTTCCTCCGCTCTGGGATACAAGAGACCCAGTACTTC.

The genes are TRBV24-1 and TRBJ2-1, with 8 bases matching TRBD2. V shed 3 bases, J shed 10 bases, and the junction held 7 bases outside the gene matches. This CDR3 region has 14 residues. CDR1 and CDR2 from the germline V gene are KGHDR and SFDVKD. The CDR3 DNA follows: TGTGCCACCAGTGATACCCGGACTAGCCGCGAGCAGTTCTTC. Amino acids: CATSDTRTSREQFF.

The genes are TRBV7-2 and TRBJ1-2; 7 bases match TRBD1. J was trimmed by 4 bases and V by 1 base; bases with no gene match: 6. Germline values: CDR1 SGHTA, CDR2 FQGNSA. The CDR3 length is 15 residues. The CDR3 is CASSLVNRGSYGYTF. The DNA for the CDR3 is TGTGCCAGCAGCTTAGTCAACAGGGGCTCCTATGGCTACACCTTC.

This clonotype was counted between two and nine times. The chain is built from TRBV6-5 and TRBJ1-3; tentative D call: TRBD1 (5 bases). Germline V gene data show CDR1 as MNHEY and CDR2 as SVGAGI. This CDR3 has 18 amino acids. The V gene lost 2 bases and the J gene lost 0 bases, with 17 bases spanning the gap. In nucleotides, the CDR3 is TGTGCCAGCAGTTACGGGCTAATCGGGGCCAACTCTGGAAACACCATATATTTT. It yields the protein CASSYGLIGANSGNTIYF.

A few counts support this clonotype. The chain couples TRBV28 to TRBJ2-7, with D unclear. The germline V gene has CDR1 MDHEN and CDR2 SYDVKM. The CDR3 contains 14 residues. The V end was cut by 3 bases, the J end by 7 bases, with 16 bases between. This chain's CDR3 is CASSLADGLGEQYF. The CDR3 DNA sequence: TGTGCCAGCAGTTTGGCGGACGGTTTGGGTGAGCAGTACTTC.

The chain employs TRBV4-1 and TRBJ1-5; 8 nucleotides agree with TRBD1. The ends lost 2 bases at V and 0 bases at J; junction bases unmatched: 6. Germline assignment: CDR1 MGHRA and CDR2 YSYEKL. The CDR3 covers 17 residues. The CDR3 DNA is TGCGCCAGCAGCCAACCGGGACAGGATCTTAGCAATCAGCCCCAGCATTTT. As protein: CASSQPGQDLSNQPQHF.

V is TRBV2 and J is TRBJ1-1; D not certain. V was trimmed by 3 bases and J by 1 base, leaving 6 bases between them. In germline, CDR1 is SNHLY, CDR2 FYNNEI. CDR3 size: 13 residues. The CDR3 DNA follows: TGTGCCAGCAGTGAGCGGCGGAACACTGAAGCTTTCTTT. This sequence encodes CASSERRNTEAFF. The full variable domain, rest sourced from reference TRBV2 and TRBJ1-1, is EPEVTQTPSHQVTQMGQEVILRCVPISNHLYFYWYRQILGQKVEFLVSFYNNEISEKSEIFDDQFSVERPDGSNFTLKIRSTKLEDSAMYFCASSERRNTEAFFGQGTRLTVV.

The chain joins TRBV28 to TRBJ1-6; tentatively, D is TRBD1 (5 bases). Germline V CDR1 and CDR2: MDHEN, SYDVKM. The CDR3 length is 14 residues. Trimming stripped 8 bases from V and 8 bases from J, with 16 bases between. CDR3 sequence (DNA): TGTGCCAGCGGTGTGGGACGACCGGATTCACCCCTCCACTTT. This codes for CASGVGRPDSPLHF.

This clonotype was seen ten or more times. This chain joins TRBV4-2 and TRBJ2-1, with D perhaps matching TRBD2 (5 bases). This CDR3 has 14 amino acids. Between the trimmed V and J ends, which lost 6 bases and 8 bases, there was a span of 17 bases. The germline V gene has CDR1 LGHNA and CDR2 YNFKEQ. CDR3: CASSWMASTDEQFF. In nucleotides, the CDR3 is TGTGCCAGCAGTTGGATGGCTAGCACCGATGAGCAGTTCTTC.

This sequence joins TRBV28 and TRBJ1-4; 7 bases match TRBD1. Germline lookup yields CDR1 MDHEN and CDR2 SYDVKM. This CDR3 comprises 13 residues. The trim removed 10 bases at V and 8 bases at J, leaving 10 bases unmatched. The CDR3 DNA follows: TGTGCCATCGAGGGGGCGGCGGACGAAAAACTGTTTTTT. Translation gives CAIEGAADEKLFF.

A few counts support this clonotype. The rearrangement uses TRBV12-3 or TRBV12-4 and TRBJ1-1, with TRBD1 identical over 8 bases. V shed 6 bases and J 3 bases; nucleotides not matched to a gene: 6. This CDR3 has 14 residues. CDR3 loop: CASRGQAKHTEAFF. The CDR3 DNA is TGTGCCAGCAGGGGACAGGCCAAACACACTGAAGCTTTCTTT.

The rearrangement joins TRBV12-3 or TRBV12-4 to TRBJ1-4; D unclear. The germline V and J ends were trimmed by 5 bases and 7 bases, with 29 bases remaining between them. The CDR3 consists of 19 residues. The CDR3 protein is CASSKNERAVGGRGEKLFF. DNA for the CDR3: TGTGCCAGCAGTAAGAACGAGAGGGCCGTGGGTGGGCGAGGTGAAAAACTGTTTTTT.

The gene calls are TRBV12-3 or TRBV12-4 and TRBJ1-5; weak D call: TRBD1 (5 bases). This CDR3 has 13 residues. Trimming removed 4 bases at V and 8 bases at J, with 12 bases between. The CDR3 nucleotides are TGTGCCAGCAGTTCAGGGAACGTGGAGCCCCAGCATTTT. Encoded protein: CASSSGNVEPQHF.

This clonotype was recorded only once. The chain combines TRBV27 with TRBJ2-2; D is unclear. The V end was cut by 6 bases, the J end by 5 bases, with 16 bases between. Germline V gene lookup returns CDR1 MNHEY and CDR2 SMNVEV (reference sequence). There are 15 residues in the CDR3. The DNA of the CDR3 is TGTGCCAGCAGCTTTTCCTCTTACGGAACCGGGGAGCTGTTTTTT. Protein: CASSFSSYGTGELFF.

CDR3 coding DNA: TGTGCCAGCAGCGAGATAGCGGGAGATGAGACCCAGTACTTC. It codes for CASSEIAGDETQYF. The genes are TRBV3-1 and TRBJ2-5; 9 bases line up with TRBD2. The CDR3 is 14 residues long. V dropped 5 bases and J dropped 5; count of bases not matched to a gene: 6. Germline V gene lookup returns CDR1 LGHDT and CDR2 YNNKEL (reference sequence).

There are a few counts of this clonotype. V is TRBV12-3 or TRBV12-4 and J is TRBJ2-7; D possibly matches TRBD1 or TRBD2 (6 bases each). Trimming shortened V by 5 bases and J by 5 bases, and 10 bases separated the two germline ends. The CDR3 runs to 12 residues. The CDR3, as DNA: TGTGCCAGCAGTGTGAGGGGGGACGAGCAGTACTTC. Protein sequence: CASSVRGDEQYF.

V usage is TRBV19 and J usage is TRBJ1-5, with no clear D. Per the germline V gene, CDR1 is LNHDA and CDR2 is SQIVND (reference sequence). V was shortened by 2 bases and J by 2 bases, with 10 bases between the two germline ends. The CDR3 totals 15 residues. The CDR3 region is CASSITGFGNQPQHF. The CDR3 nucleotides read TGTGCCAGTAGTATAACTGGGTTCGGCAATCAGCCCCAGCATTTT.

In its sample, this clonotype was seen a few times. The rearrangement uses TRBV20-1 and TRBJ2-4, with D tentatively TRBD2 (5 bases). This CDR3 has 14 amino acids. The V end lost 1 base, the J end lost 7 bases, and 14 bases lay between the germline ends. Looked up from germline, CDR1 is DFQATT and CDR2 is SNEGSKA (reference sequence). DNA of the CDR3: TGCAGTGCTAGAGCACGGCTAGCTAAGAACATTCAGTACTTC. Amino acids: CSARARLAKNIQYF.

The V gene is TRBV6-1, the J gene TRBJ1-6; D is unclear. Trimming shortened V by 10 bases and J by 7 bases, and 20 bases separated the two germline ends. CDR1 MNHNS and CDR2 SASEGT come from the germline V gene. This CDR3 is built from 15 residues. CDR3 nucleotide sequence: TGTGCCACCCAACCACCGGAAAGACGAAATTCACCCCTCCACTTT. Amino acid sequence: CATQPPERRNSPLHF.

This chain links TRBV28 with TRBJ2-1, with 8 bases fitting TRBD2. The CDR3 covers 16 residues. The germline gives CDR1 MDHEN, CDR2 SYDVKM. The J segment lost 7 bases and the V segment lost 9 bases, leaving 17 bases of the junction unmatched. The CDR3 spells CASLLSSGDLTNEQFF. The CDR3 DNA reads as TGTGCCAGTCTGTTAAGTAGCGGGGACCTTACGAATGAGCAGTTCTTC. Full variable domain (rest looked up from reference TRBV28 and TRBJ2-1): DVKVTQSSRYLVKRTGEKVFLECVQDMDHENMFWYRQDPGLGLRLIYFSYDVKMKEKGDIPEGYSVSREKKERFSLILESASTNQTSMYLCASLLSSGDLTNEQFFGPGTRLTVL.

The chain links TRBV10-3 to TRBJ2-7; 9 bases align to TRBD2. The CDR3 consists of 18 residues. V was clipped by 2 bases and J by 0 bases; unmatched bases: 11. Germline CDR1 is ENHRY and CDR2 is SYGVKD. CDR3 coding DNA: TGTGCCATCAGTGAGCCGAGGCTGACTAGCGGCAACTCCTACGAGCAGTACTTC. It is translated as CAISEPRLTSGNSYEQYF.

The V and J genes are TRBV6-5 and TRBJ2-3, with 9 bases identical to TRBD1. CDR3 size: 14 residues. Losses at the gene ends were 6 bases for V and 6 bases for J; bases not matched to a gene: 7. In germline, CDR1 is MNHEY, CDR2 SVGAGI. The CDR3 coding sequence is TGTGCCAGCAGACGGGACAGGGCGAGTGATACGCAGTATTTT. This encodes CASRRDRASDTQYF.

In DNA, the CDR3 is TGTGCCAGCAGCTTACCCCTCGTGGGCTACACCTTC. It translates to CASSLPLVGYTF. The chain links TRBV7-9 to TRBJ1-2; D is ambiguous. The V gene's germline CDR1 is SEHNR and CDR2 FQNEAQ (reference sequence). Deletions cut 2 bases from V and 8 bases from J, with 9 bases between. The CDR3 consists of 12 residues.

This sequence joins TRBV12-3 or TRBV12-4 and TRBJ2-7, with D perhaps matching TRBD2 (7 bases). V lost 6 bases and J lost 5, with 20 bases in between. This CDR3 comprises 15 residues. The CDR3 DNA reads TGTGCCAGCAGGGCGCGGGGGCTGGTTTCGGACGAGCAGTACTTC. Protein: CASRARGLVSDEQYF.

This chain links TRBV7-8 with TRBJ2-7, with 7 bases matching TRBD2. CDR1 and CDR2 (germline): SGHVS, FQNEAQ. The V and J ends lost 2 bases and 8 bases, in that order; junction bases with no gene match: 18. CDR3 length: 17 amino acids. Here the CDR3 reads CASSLTVRDGRSTQQYF. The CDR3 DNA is TGTGCCAGCAGCTTAACGGTCCGGGACGGGAGGTCTACACAGCAGTACTTC. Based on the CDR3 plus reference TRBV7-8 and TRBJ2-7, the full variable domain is GAGVSQSPRYKVAKRGQDVALRCDPISGHVSLFWYQQALGQGPEFLTYFQNEAQLDKSGLPSDRFFAERPEGSVSTLKIQRTQQEDSAVYLCASSLTVRDGRSTQQYFGPGTRLTVT.

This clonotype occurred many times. CDR3 coding DNA: TGTGCCAGCAGCTTAGTAACTAGCGGGGCGAACACCGGGGAGCTGTTTTTT. Its translation: CASSLVTSGANTGELFF. J is TRBJ2-2 and V is TRBV7-2; 10 bases map to TRBD2. The CDR3 loop spans 17 amino acids. The junction had 2 bases not matched to a gene; V was cut back by 1 base and J by 0 bases. Germline CDR1 is SGHTA and CDR2 is FQGNSA. Variable domain in full (rest from reference TRBV7-2 and TRBJ2-2): GAGVSQSPSNKVTEKGKDVELRCDPISGHTALYWYRQSLGQGLEFLIYFQGNSAPDKSGLPSDRFSAERTGGSVSTLTIQRTQQEDSAVYLCASSLVTSGANTGELFFGEGSRLTVL.

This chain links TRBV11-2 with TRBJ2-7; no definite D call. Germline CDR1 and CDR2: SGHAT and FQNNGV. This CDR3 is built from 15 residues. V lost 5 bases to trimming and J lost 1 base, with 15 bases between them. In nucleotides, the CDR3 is TGTGCCAGCAGCCGCCGTTATCCTTATTCCTACGAGCAGTACTTC. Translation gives CASSRRYPYSYEQYF.

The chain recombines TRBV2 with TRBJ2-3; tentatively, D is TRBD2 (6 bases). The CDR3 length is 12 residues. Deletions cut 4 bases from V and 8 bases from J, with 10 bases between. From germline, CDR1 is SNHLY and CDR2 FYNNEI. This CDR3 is CASSALGGTQYF. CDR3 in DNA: TGTGCCAGCAGTGCCTTGGGGGGTACGCAGTATTTT.

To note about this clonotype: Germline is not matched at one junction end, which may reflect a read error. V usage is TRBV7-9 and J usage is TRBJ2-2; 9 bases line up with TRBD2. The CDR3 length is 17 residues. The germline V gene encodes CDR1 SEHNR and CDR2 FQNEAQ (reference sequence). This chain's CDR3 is CASVLSGRSMGTGQLFF. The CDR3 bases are TGTGCCAGCGTTCTGAGCGGGAGGTCAATGGGCACCGGGCAGCTGTTTTTT. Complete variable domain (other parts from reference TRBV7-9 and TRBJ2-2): DTGVSQNPRHKITKRGQNVTFRCDPISEHNRLYWYRQTLGQGPEFLTYFQNEAQLEKSRLLSDRFSAERPKGSFSTLEIQRTEQGDSAMYLCASVLSGRSMGTGQLFFGEGSRLTVL.